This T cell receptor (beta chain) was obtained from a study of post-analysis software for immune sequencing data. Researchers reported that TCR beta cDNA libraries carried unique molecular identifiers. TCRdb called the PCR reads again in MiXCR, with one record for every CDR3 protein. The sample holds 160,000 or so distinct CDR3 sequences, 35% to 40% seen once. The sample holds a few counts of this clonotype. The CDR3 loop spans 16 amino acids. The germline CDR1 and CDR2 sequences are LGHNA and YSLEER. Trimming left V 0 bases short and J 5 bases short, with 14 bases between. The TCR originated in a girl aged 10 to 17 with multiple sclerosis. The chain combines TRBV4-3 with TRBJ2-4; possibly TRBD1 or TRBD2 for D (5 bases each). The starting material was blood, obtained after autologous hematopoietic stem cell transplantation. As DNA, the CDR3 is TGCGCCAGCAGCCAAGATCTAGAGGGGAGAGAAAACATTCAGTACTTC. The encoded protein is CASSQDLEGRENIQYF.